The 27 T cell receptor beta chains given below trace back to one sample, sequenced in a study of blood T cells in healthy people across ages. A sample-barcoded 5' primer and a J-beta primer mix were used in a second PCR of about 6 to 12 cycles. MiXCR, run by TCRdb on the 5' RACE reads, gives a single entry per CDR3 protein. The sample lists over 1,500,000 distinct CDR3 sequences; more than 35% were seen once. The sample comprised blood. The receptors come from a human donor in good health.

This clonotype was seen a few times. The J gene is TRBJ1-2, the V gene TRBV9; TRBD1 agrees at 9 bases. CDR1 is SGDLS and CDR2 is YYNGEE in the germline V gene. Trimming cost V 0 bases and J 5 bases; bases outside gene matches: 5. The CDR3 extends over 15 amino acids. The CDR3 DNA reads TGTGCCAGCAGCGTAGGAATGGGGACAGGGTATGGCTACACCTTC. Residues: CASSVGMGTGYGYTF.

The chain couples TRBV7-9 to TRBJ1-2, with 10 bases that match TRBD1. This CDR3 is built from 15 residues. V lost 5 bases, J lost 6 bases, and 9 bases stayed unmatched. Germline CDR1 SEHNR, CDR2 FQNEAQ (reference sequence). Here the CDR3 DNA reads TGTGCCAGCAGCAGCGCCGGGACAGGGGTTAATGGCTACACCTTC. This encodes CASSSAGTGVNGYTF.

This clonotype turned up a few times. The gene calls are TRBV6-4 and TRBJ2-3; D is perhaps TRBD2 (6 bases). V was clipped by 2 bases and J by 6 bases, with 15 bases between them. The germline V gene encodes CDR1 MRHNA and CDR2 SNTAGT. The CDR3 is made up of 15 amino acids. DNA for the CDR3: TGTGCCAGCAGTGACGAGGGACTCCCTCGGGATACGCAGTATTTT. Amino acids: CASSDEGLPRDTQYF.

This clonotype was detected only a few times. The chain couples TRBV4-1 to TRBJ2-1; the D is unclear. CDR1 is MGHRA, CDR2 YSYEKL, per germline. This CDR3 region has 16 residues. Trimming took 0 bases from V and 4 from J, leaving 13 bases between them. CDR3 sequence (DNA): TGCGCCAGCAGCCAAGATAGTCGGCTGACTTACAATGAGCAGTTCTTC. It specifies CASSQDSRLTYNEQFF.

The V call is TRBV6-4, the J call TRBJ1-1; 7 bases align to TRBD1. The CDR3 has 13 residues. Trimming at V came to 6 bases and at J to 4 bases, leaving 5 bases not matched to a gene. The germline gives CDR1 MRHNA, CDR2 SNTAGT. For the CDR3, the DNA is TGTGCCAGCAGCGCCTACAGGGGCACTGAAGCTTTCTTT. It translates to CASSAYRGTEAFF.

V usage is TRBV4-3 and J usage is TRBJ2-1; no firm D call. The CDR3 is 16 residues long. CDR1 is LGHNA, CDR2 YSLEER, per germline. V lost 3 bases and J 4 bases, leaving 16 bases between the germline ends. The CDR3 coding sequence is TGCGCCAGCAGCCAGGCCCTATTTTTCAAATACAATGAGCAGTTCTTC. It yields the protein CASSQALFFKYNEQFF.

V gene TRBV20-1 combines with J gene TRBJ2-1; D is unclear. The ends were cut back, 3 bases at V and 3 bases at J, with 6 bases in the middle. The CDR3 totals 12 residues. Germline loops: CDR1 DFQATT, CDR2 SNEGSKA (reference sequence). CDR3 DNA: TGCAGTGCTAGTACCAGCTACAATGAGCAGTTCTTC. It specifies CSASTSYNEQFF.

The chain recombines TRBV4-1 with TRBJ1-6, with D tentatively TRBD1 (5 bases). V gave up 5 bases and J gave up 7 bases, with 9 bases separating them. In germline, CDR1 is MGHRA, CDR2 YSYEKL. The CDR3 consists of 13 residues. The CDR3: CASSTNRNSPLHF. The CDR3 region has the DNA TGCGCCAGCAGCACCAACAGGAATTCACCCCTCCACTTT.

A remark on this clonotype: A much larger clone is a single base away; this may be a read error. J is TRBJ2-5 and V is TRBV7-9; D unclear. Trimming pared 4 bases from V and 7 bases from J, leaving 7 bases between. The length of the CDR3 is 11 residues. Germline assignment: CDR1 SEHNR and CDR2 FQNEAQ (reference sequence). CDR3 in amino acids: CASSSYGTQYF. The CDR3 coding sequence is TGTGCCAGCAGCTCCTACGGGACCCAGTACTTC. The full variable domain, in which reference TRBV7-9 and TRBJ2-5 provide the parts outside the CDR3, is DTGVSQNPRHKITKRGQNVTFRCDPISEHNRLYWYRQTLGQGPEFLTYFQNEAQLEKSRLLSDRFSAERPKGSFSTLEIQRTEQGDSAMYLCASSSYGTQYFGPGTRLLVL.

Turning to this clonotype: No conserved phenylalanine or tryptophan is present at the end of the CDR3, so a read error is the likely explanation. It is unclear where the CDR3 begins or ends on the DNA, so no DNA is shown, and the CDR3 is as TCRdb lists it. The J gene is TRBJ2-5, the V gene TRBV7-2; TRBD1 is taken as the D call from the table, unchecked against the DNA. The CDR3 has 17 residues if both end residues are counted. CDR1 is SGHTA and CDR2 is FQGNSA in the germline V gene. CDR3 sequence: CASSSPPLTESKRDPVL.

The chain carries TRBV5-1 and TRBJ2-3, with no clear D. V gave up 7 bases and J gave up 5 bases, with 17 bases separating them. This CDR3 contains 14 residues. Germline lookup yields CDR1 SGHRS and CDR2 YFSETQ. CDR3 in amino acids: CASAAVGSEDTQYF. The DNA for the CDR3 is TGCGCCAGCGCGGCCGTTGGCTCGGAAGATACGCAGTATTTT. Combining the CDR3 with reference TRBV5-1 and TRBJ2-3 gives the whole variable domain KAGVTQTPRYLIKTRGQQVTLSCSPISGHRSVSWYQQTPGQGLQFLFEYFSETQRNKGNFPGRFSGRQFSNSRSEMNVSTLELGDSALYLCASAAVGSEDTQYFGPGTRLTVL.

The CDR3 reads CASSQVLLYNSPLHF. The CDR3 bases are TGTGCCAGCAGCCAAGTACTTCTTTATAATTCACCCCTCCACTTT. The rearrangement joins TRBV3-1 to TRBJ1-6; D is unresolved. The V gene's germline CDR1 is LGHDT and CDR2 YNNKEL (reference sequence). Trimming removed 1 base at V and 4 bases at J, with 8 bases between. This CDR3 contains 15 residues.

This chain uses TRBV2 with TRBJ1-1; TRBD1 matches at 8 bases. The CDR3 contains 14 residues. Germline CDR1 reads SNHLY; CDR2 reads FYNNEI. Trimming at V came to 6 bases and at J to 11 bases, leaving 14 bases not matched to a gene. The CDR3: CASRGDRTYRGAFF. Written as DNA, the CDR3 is TGTGCCAGCAGGGGGGACAGGACCTACAGAGGGGCTTTCTTT. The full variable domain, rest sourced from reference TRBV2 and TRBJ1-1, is EPEVTQTPSHQVTQMGQEVILRCVPISNHLYFYWYRQILGQKVEFLVSFYNNEISEKSEIFDDQFSVERPDGSNFTLKIRSTKLEDSAMYFCASRGDRTYRGAFFGQGTRLTVV.

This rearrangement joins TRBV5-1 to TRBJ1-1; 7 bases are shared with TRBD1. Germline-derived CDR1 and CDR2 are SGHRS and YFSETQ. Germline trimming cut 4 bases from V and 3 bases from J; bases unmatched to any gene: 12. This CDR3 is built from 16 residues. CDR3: CASSLREGAQDTEAFF. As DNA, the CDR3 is TGCGCCAGCAGCCTGCGGGAGGGGGCGCAGGACACTGAAGCTTTCTTT.

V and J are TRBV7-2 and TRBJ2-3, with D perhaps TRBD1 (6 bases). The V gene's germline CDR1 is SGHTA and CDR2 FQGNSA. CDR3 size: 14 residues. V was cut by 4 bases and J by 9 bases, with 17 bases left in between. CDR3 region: CASSSQWDTVTQYF. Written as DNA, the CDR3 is TGTGCCAGCAGCTCACAGTGGGACACGGTGACGCAGTATTTT.

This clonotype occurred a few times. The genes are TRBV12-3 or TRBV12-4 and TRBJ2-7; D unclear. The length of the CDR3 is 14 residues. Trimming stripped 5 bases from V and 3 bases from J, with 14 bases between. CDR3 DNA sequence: TGTGCCAGCAGTCTCGGATATGGGTTCTACGAGCAGTACTTC. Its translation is CASSLGYGFYEQYF.

The CDR3 region has the DNA TGTGCCAGCAGGACACAGGGGTCTTACAATGAGCAGTACTTC. Translation gives CASRTQGSYNEQYF. The rearrangement links TRBV12-3 or TRBV12-4 to TRBJ2-7; 7 bases align to TRBD1. V shed 6 bases, J shed 7 bases, and the junction held 12 bases outside the gene matches. The CDR3 sequence is 14 residues long.

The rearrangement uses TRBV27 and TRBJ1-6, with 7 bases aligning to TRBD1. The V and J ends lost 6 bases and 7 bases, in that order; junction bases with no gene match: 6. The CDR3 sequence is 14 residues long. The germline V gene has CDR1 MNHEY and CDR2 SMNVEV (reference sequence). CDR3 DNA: TGTGCCAGCAGCCGGGACAGACTAAATTCACCCCTCCACTTT. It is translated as CASSRDRLNSPLHF.

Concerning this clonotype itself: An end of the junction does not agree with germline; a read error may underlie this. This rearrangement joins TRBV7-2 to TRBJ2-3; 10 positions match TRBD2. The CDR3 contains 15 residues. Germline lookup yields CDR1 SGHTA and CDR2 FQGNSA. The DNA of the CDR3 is TGTGCCGGCAGCTCAACTAGCGGGGACCCAGGTACGCAGTATTTT. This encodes CAGSSTSGDPGTQYF.

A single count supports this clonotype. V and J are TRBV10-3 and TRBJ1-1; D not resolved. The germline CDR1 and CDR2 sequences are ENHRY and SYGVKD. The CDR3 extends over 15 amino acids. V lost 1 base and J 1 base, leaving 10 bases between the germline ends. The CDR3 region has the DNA TGTGCCATCAGTGAGTTAAAGGTGGAGAACACTGAAGCTTTCTTT. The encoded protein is CAISELKVENTEAFF.

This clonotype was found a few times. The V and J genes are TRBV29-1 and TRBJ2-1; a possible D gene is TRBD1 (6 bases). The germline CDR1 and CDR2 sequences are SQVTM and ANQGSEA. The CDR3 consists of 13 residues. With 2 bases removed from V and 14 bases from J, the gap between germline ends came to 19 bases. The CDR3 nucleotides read TGCAGCGTTGAATTCGATGGGGGCGGAGTGAAGTTCTTC. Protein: CSVEFDGGGVKFF.

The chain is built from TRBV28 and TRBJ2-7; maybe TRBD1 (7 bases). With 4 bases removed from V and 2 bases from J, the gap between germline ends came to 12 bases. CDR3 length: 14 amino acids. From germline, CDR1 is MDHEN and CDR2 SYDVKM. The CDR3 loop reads CASSSQGEAYEQYF. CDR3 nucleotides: TGTGCCAGCAGTTCCCAGGGGGAGGCCTACGAGCAGTACTTC.

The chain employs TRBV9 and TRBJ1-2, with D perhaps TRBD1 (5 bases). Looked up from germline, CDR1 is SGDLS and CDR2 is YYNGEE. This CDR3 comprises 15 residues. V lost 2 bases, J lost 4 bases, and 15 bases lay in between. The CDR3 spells CASSVDTGRSYGYTF. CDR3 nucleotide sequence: TGTGCCAGCAGCGTTGATACAGGACGGTCCTATGGCTACACCTTC.

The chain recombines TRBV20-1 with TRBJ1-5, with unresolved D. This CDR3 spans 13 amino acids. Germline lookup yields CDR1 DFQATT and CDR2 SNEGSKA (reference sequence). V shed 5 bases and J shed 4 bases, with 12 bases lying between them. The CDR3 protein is CSAAGSKNQPQHF. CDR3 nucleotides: TGCAGTGCTGCCGGGTCCAAAAATCAGCCCCAGCATTTT.

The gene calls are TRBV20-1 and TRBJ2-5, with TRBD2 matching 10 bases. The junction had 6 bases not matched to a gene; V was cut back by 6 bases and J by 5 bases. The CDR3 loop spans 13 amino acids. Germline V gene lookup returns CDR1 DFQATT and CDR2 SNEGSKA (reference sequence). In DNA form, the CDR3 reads TGCAGTGCACACAATAGCGGGGGGGAGACCCAGTACTTC. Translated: CSAHNSGGETQYF.

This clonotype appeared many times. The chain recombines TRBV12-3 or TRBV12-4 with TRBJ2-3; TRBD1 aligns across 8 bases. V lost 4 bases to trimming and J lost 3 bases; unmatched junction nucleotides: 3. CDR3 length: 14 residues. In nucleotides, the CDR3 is TGTGCCAGCAGTTGGACAGGGCAAACAGATACGCAGTATTTT. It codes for CASSWTGQTDTQYF.

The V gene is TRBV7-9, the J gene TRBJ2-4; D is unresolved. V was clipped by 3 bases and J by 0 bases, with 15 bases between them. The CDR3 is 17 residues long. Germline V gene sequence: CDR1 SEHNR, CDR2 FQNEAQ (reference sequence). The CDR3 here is CASSLDVQRIAKNIQYF. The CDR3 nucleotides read TGTGCCAGCAGCTTGGATGTACAGCGAATAGCCAAAAACATTCAGTACTTC.